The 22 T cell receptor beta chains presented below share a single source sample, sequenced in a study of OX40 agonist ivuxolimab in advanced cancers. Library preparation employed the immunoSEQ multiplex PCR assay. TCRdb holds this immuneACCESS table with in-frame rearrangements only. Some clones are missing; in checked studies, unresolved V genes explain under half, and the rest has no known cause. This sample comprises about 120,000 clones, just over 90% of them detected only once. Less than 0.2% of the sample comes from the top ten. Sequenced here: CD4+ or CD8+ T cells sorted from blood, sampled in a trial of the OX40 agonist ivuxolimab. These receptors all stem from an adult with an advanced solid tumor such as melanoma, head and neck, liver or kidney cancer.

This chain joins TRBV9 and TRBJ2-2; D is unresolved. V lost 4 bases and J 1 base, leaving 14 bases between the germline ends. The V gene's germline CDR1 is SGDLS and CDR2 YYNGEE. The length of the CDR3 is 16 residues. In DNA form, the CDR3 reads TGTGCCAGCAGCCCCCAGCCGGCCCGGAACACCGGGGAGCTGTTTTTT. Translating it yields CASSPQPARNTGELFF.

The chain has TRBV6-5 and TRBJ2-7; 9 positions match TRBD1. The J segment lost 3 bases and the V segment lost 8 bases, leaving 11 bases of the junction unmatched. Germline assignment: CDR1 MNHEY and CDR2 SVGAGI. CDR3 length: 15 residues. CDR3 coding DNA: TGTGCCAGCGGAATGCCCGGGACAGGGTTCTACGAGCAGTACTTC. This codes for CASGMPGTGFYEQYF.

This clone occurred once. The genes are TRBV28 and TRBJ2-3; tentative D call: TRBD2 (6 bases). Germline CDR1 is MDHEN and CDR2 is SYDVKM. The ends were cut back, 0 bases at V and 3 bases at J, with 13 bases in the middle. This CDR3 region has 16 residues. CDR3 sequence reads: CASSLWTGGKTDTQYF. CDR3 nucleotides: TGTGCCAGCAGTTTATGGACGGGCGGGAAGACAGATACGCAGTATTTT.

Written as DNA, the CDR3 is TGTGCCAGCAGCCCAAAGGCGGGACTAGGTCTCGCCTCCGAGCAGTACTTC. The encoded protein is CASSPKAGLGLASEQYF. V gene TRBV5-4 combines with J gene TRBJ2-7, with 8 bases fitting TRBD2. Looked up from germline, CDR1 is SGHNT and CDR2 is YYREEE (reference sequence). With V trimmed by 4 bases and J by 6 bases, 18 bases remained unmatched. The CDR3 has 17 residues.

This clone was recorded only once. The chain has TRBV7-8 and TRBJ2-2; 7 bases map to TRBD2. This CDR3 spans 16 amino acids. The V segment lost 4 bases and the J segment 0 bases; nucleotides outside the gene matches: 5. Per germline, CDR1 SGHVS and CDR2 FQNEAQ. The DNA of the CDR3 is TGTGCCAGCAGCTACCGGGACTACACGAACACCGGGGAGCTGTTTTTT. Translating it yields CASSYRDYTNTGELFF.

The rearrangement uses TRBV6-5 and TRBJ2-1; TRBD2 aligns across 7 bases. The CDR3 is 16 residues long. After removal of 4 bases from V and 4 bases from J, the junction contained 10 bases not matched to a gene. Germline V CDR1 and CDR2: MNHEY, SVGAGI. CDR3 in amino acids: CASSSLDGGSYNEQFF. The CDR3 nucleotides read TGTGCCAGCAGTTCCCTAGATGGCGGGAGTTACAATGAGCAGTTCTTC.

The chain's CDR3 is CSVEIAGETQYF. CDR3 nucleotide sequence: TGCAGCGTTGAGATAGCGGGAGAGACCCAGTACTTC. This chain uses TRBV29-1 with TRBJ2-5, with 7 bases aligning to TRBD2. V trimming: 3 bases; J trimming: 4 bases; junction bases outside the gene matches: 2. Germline V gives CDR1 SQVTM, CDR2 ANQGSEA. The CDR3 is made up of 12 amino acids.

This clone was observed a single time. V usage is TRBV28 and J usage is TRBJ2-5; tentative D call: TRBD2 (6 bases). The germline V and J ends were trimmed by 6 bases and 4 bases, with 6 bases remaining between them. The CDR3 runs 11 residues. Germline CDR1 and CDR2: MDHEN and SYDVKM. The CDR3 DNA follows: TGTGCCAGCAGGGGAGGAGAGACCCAGTACTTC. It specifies CASRGGETQYF.

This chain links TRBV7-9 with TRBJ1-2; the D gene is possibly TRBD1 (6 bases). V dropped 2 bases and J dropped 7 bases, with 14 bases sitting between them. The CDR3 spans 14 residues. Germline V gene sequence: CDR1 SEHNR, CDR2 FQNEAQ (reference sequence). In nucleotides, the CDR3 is TGTGCCAGCAGCTTACTCTCAGGGGAGATTGGCTACACCTTC. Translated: CASSLLSGEIGYTF.

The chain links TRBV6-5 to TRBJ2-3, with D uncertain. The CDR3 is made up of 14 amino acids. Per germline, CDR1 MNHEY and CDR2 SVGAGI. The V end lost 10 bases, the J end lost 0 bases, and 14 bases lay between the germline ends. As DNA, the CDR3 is TGTGCCACTCACGACCCCGACAGCACAGATACGCAGTATTTT. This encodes CATHDPDSTDTQYF.

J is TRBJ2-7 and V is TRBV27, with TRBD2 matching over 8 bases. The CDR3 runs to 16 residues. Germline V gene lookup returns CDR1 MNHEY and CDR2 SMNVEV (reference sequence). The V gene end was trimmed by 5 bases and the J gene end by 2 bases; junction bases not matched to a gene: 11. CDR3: CASSPRLAGNPYEQYF. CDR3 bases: TGTGCCAGCAGTCCCCGCCTAGCGGGTAACCCCTACGAGCAGTACTTC.

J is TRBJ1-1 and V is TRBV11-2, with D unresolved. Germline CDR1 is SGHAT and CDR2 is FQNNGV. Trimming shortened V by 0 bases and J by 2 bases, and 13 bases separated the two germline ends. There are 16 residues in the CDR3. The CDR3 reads CASSLDFRAGNTEAFF. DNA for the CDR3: TGTGCCAGCAGCTTAGATTTCCGGGCGGGTAACACTGAAGCTTTCTTT.

DNA for the CDR3: TGTGCCAGCAGCTGGGACTATCTAAAGGGGGATACGCAGTATTTT. It is translated as CASSWDYLKGDTQYF. The chain has TRBV7-2 and TRBJ2-3; 7 positions agree with TRBD2. With 4 bases clipped from V and 6 bases from J, the junction kept 10 bases outside the gene matches. The CDR3 runs 15 residues. The germline V gene has CDR1 SGHTA and CDR2 FQGNSA.

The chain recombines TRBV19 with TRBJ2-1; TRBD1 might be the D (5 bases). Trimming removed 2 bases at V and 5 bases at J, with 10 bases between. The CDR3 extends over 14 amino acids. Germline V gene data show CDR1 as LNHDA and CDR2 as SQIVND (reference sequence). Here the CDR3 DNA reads TGTGCCAGTAGTATAAGACAGACAAACAATGAGCAGTTCTTC. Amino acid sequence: CASSIRQTNNEQFF.

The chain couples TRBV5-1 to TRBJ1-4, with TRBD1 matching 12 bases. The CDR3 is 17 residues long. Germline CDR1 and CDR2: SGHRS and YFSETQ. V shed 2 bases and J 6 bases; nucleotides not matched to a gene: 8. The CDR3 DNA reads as TGCGCCAGCAGCTTTGGAGGGACAGGGGGCGATTATGAAAAACTGTTTTTT. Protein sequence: CASSFGGTGGDYEKLFF.

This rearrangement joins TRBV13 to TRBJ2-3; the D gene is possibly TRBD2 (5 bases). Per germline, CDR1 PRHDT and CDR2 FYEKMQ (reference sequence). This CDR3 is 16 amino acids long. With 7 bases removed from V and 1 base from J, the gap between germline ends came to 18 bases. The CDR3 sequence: CASTRETQLRTDTQYF. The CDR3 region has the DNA TGTGCCAGCACCCGGGAAACCCAACTTCGCACAGATACGCAGTATTTT.

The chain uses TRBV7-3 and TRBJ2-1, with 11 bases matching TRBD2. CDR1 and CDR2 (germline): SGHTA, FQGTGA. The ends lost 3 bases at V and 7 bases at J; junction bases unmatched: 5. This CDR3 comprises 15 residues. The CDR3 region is CASSFGLAGVNEQFF. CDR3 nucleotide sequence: TGTGCCAGCAGCTTTGGACTAGCGGGTGTTAATGAGCAGTTCTTC.

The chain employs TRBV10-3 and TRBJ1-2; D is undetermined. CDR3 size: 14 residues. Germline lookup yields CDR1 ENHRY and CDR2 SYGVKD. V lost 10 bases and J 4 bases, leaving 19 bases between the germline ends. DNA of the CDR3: TGTGCCAACGCCCCGACAAAGCTAGGCTATGGCTACACCTTC. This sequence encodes CANAPTKLGYGYTF.

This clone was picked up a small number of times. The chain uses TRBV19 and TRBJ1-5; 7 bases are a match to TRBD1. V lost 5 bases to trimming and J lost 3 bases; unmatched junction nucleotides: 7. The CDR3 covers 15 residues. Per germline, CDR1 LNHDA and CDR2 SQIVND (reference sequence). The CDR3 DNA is TGTGCCAGTAGTGGGGACAGAGTATCCAATCAGCCCCAGCATTTT. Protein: CASSGDRVSNQPQHF. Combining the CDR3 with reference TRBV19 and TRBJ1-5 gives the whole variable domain DGGITQSPKYLFRKEGQNVTLSCEQNLNHDAMYWYRQDPGQGLRLIYYSQIVNDFQKGDIAEGYSVSREKKESFPLTVTSAQKNPTAFYLCASSGDRVSNQPQHFGDGTRLSIL.

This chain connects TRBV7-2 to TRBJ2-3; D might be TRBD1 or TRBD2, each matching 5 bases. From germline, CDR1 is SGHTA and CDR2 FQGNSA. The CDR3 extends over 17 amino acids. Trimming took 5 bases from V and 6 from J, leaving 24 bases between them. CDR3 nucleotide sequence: TGTGCCAGCAGCCCACCCCCGGCCGGGACCCGCGCGGATACGCAGTATTTT. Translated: CASSPPPAGTRADTQYF.

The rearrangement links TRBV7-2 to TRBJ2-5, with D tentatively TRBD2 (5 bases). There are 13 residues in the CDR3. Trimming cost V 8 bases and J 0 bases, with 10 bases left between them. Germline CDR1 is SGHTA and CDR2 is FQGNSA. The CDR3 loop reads CASQTRNQETQYF. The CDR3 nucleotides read TGTGCCAGCCAAACTAGGAACCAAGAGACCCAGTACTTC.

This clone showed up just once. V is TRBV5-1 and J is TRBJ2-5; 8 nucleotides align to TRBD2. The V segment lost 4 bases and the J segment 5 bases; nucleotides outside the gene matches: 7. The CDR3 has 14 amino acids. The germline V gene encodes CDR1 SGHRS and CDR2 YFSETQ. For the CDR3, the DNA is TGCGCCAGCAGCCGAGGAGTAGCGGGGGAGACCCAGTACTTC. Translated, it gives CASSRGVAGETQYF.